These 18 T cell receptor beta chains originate from one sample sequenced in a study of graft-versus-host responses after intestinal transplantation. The repertoire was sequenced with immunoSEQ multiplex PCR; TCRdb's copy has only in-frame clones and lacks some. Counted here are almost 8,500 clones, more than 85% occurring once; the ten biggest clones make up around 1.9%. The sample in question was PBMCs, obtained 11 days after intestinal transplantation. The receptors stem from a human patient who received an intestinal transplant, so some T cells may come from the graft donor.

V usage is TRBV13 and J usage is TRBJ1-1; D unresolved. V was trimmed by 0 bases and J by 1 base, leaving 12 bases between them. Looked up from germline, CDR1 is PRHDT and CDR2 is FYEKMQ (reference sequence). CDR3 size: 16 residues. The CDR3 reads CASSLGPEQRNTEAFF. The DNA for the CDR3 is TGTGCCAGCAGCTTAGGCCCCGAACAGAGGAACACTGAAGCTTTCTTT.

The V call is TRBV30, the J call TRBJ2-1; 7 bases map to TRBD1. The CDR3 has 14 residues. CDR1 and CDR2 (germline): GTSNPN, SVGIG (reference sequence). The ends lost 6 bases at V and 8 bases at J; junction bases unmatched: 13. The CDR3 DNA is TGTGCCTGTGAGAGACAGGGTATGTACGATGAGCAGTTCTTC. Amino acid sequence: CACERQGMYDEQFF.

This chain connects TRBV5-6 to TRBJ1-2; 10 bases align to TRBD1. The CDR3 consists of 13 residues. Trimming cost V 3 bases and J 8 bases; bases outside gene matches: 4. Germline V gene sequence: CDR1 SGHDT, CDR2 YYEEEE. For the CDR3, the DNA is TGTGCCAGCAGCTGGGGGACAGGGGAAGGCTACACCTTC. The encoded protein is CASSWGTGEGYTF.

The chain employs TRBV6-6 and TRBJ2-7, with 7 bases identical to TRBD1. Germline values: CDR1 MNHNY, CDR2 SVGAGI (reference sequence). Trimming at V came to 6 bases and at J to 5 bases, leaving 10 bases not matched to a gene. The CDR3 has 14 residues. CDR3 amino acids: CASSATGLRDEQYV. The DNA of the CDR3 is TGTGCCAGCAGCGCGACAGGGTTAAGGGACGAGCAGTACGTC.

The chain links TRBV5-1 to TRBJ1-5; maybe TRBD1 (6 bases). Germline V gene lookup returns CDR1 SGHRS and CDR2 YFSETQ. The V end lost 3 bases, the J end lost 0 bases, and 13 bases lay between the germline ends. The CDR3 loop spans 16 amino acids. CDR3 region: CASSSQGTLSNQPQHF. For the CDR3, the DNA is TGCGCCAGCAGCTCCCAGGGGACCCTTAGCAATCAGCCCCAGCATTTT.

Written as DNA, the CDR3 is TGTGCCAGCAGGGACCCAGGGGGGAACCTCTACGAGCAGTACTTC. This gives the protein CASRDPGGNLYEQYF. The chain recombines TRBV6-1 with TRBJ2-7, with D maybe TRBD1 (7 bases). Trimming took 6 bases from V and 3 from J, leaving 18 bases between them. Per the germline V gene, CDR1 is MNHNS and CDR2 is SASEGT. The CDR3 runs 15 residues.

The V call is TRBV7-9, the J call TRBJ1-1; D remains unclear. V was pared by 2 bases and J by 0 bases, with 13 bases between. Germline V gene lookup returns CDR1 SEHNR and CDR2 FQNEAQ (reference sequence). This CDR3 is built from 16 residues. CDR3 region: CASSLSGISLNTEAFF. CDR3 DNA: TGTGCCAGCAGCTTATCCGGGATATCCTTGAACACTGAAGCTTTCTTT.

The V and J genes are TRBV15 and TRBJ2-3; TRBD1 matches 10 bases. The V gene end was trimmed by 5 bases and the J gene end by 5 bases; junction bases not matched to a gene: 4. The germline CDR1 and CDR2 sequences are LNHNV and YYDKDF (reference sequence). This CDR3 is built from 14 residues. DNA for the CDR3: TGTGCCACCAGCGTTGACAGGGGGCGAGATACGCAGTATTTT. Translating it yields CATSVDRGRDTQYF.

The chain employs TRBV7-9 and TRBJ1-2, with no clear D. Trimming removed 4 bases from V and 0 bases from J, with 12 bases in between. This CDR3 contains 15 residues. The germline CDR1 and CDR2 sequences are SEHNR and FQNEAQ (reference sequence). The CDR3 loop reads CASSSGDIPNYGYTF. DNA for the CDR3: TGTGCCAGCAGCTCAGGCGACATACCTAACTATGGCTACACCTTC.

V gene TRBV7-2 combines with J gene TRBJ2-2; D is uncertain. CDR3 length equals 13 residues. Trimming cost V 5 bases and J 2 bases, with 6 bases left between them. Germline V gene data show CDR1 as SGHTA and CDR2 as FQGNSA. CDR3 protein: CASSIINTGELFF. The CDR3, as DNA: TGTGCCAGCAGCATAATTAACACCGGGGAGCTGTTTTTT.

This clone was counted a single time. This chain uses TRBV19 with TRBJ2-2; tentative D call: TRBD2 (5 bases). This CDR3 has 15 amino acids. With 4 bases removed from V and 4 bases from J, the gap between germline ends came to 13 bases. From germline, CDR1 is LNHDA and CDR2 SQIVND (reference sequence). The CDR3 spells CASSSGGPGTGELFF. The CDR3 bases are TGTGCCAGTAGTAGTGGAGGTCCTGGCACCGGGGAGCTGTTTTTT.

The V and J genes are TRBV27 and TRBJ1-1; the D is unclear. CDR1 is MNHEY and CDR2 is SMNVEV in the germline V gene (reference sequence). V lost 0 bases, J lost 4 bases, and 9 bases lay in between. This CDR3 comprises 14 residues. CDR3 DNA sequence: TGTGCCAGCAGTTTATCTCGGGTGGGCACTGAAGCTTTCTTT. Its translation: CASSLSRVGTEAFF.

The rearrangement uses TRBV5-6 and TRBJ2-3, with TRBD2 as a possible D gene (6 bases). CDR3 size: 13 residues. V lost 0 bases, J lost 5 bases, and 7 bases lay in between. The V gene's germline CDR1 is SGHDT and CDR2 YYEEEE. The CDR3 region has the DNA TGTGCCAGCAGCTTGGGGAGGGGAGATACGCAGTATTTT. It encodes CASSLGRGDTQYF.

The chain is built from TRBV5-1 and TRBJ1-6; D is ambiguous. Germline values: CDR1 SGHRS, CDR2 YFSETQ. V lost 0 bases to trimming and J lost 7 bases, with 11 bases between them. This CDR3 has 15 amino acids. The CDR3 region has the DNA TGCGCCAGCAGCTTGGTAGGCGACTGGAATTCACCCCTCCACTTT. Its protein product is CASSLVGDWNSPLHF.

The chain employs TRBV4-1 and TRBJ1-2; D unresolved. V dropped 0 bases and J dropped 4 bases, with 12 bases sitting between them. Germline V gene data show CDR1 as MGHRA and CDR2 as YSYEKL. The CDR3 runs to 15 residues. DNA of the CDR3: TGCGCCAGCAGCCAAGAGCCCGAAGGGAGCTATGGCTACACCTTC. Its translation: CASSQEPEGSYGYTF.

The CDR3 sequence: CASRRGTPTNYGYTF. Here the CDR3 DNA reads TGCGCCAGCAGGCGAGGGACACCCACTAACTATGGCTACACCTTC. The V gene is TRBV5-1, the J gene TRBJ1-2, with TRBD1 as a possible D gene (6 bases). Germline loops: CDR1 SGHRS, CDR2 YFSETQ. Between the trimmed V and J ends, which lost 5 bases and 0 bases, there was a span of 14 bases. This CDR3 is built from 15 residues.

The chain joins TRBV19 to TRBJ2-2; D is possibly TRBD2 (6 bases). The CDR3 consists of 17 residues. Trimming pared 7 bases from V and 0 bases from J, leaving 18 bases between. Germline CDR1 reads LNHDA; CDR2 reads SQIVND (reference sequence). The CDR3 DNA follows: TGTGCCAGTACCCCCTTTGGGGGGTCCACGAACACCGGGGAGCTGTTTTTT. Residues: CASTPFGGSTNTGELFF.

CDR3 bases: TGCGCCAGCAGCCCAGAGCGGGCAGTCCGAGAAGAGACCCAGTACTTC. Amino acid sequence: CASSPERAVREETQYF. This chain uses TRBV4-1 with TRBJ2-5; possibly TRBD2 for D (6 bases). The ends were cut back, 4 bases at V and 3 bases at J, with 18 bases in the middle. The germline V gene has CDR1 MGHRA and CDR2 YSYEKL. The CDR3 covers 16 residues.